A single sample is the source of the 20 T cell receptor beta chains below, sequenced in a study of OX40 agonist ivuxolimab in advanced cancers. Repertoires were generated with immunoSEQ multiplex PCR, while TCRdb's copy carries only in-frame clones and drops some. The sample has about 43,000 clones, approximately 86% seen once. The sample was CD4+ or CD8+ T cells sorted from blood, taken in a trial of the OX40 agonist ivuxolimab. Receptor source: an adult with an advanced solid tumor such as melanoma, head and neck, liver or kidney cancer.

CDR3 nucleotides: TGTGCCAGCAGTTACGTTGCGGGGGGCAATGAGCAGTTCTTC. This codes for CASSYVAGGNEQFF. V is TRBV6-6 and J is TRBJ2-1; TRBD2 agrees at 8 bases. The V gene end was trimmed by 2 bases and the J gene end by 6 bases; junction bases not matched to a gene: 3. CDR3 length: 14 amino acids. Germline CDR1 and CDR2: MNHNY and SVGAGI (reference sequence).

This chain connects TRBV4-1 to TRBJ2-7; TRBD2 matches at 13 bases. Germline V gene data show CDR1 as MGHRA and CDR2 as YSYEKL. This CDR3 comprises 15 residues. With 1 base clipped from V and 4 bases from J, the junction kept 1 base outside the gene matches. The CDR3 DNA reads TGCGCCAGCAGCCAAGGGACTAGCGGGGGTTACGAGCAGTACTTC. It translates to CASSQGTSGGYEQYF.

The chain is built from TRBV4-3 and TRBJ1-2; no firm D call. V lost 0 bases and J 8 bases, leaving 19 bases between the germline ends. Per the germline V gene, CDR1 is LGHNA and CDR2 is YSLEER. CDR3 size: 16 residues. The CDR3 coding sequence is TGCGCCAGCAGCCAAGATCGTTCCAGTCGAGGTTTCGGCTACACCTTC. Its translation is CASSQDRSSRGFGYTF.

The chain recombines TRBV5-6 with TRBJ1-2, with D possibly TRBD1 on 5 matching bases. Germline V gives CDR1 SGHDT, CDR2 YYEEEE. The CDR3 consists of 17 residues. Trimming stripped 3 bases from V and 1 base from J, with 19 bases between. The CDR3, as DNA: TGTGCCAGCAGCTCGTCCGGGGGATACGGGTATAACTATGGCTACACCTTC. This codes for CASSSSGGYGYNYGYTF.

The V call is TRBV5-4, the J call TRBJ2-3, with D tentatively TRBD2 (6 bases). The CDR3 totals 16 residues. Trimming removed 0 bases from V and 0 bases from J, with 11 bases in between. CDR1 and CDR2 (germline): SGHNT, YYREEE (reference sequence). As DNA, the CDR3 is TGTGCCAGCAGCTTGGCCAGTCTAGCGAGCACAGATACGCAGTATTTT. Its translation: CASSLASLASTDTQYF.

This chain uses TRBV7-9 with TRBJ2-3, with 11 bases matching TRBD2. CDR3 size: 19 residues. Germline assignment: CDR1 SEHNR and CDR2 FQNEAQ (reference sequence). The V gene end was trimmed by 3 bases and the J gene end by 5 bases; junction bases not matched to a gene: 16. The CDR3 sequence: CASSLLTGTSGIMKDTQYF. CDR3 nucleotides: TGTGCCAGCAGCTTGCTCACCGGGACTAGCGGCATCATGAAAGATACGCAGTATTTT.

This clone appeared a single time. The rearrangement uses TRBV2 and TRBJ2-3, with 7 bases that match TRBD2. The trim removed 7 bases at V and 1 base at J, leaving 8 bases unmatched. CDR1 SNHLY and CDR2 FYNNEI come from the germline V gene. The CDR3 consists of 15 residues. Here the CDR3 DNA reads TGTGCCAGCAACAGACGACTAGCAGGCACAGATACGCAGTATTTT. Its translation: CASNRRLAGTDTQYF.

The V and J genes are TRBV5-4 and TRBJ2-7; 8 bases map to TRBD2. With V trimmed by 0 bases and J by 0 bases, 5 bases remained unmatched. Germline V CDR1 and CDR2: SGHNT, YYREEE (reference sequence). The CDR3 spans 16 residues. CDR3 sequence: CASSLGSGTSSYEQYF. The CDR3 DNA sequence: TGTGCCAGCAGCTTGGGTAGCGGGACAAGCTCCTACGAGCAGTACTTC.

V gene TRBV4-3 combines with J gene TRBJ2-3; 9 nucleotides agree with TRBD2. Germline V gives CDR1 LGHNA, CDR2 YSLEER. CDR3 length equals 16 residues. Unmatched junction bases numbered 4, after V lost 0 bases and J lost 3 bases. This chain's CDR3 is CASSQDGGGATDTQYF. The CDR3 DNA reads TGCGCCAGCAGCCAAGACGGCGGGGGGGCGACAGATACGCAGTATTTT.

This chain connects TRBV28 to TRBJ2-1; the match to TRBD2 covers 9 bases. Germline loops: CDR1 MDHEN, CDR2 SYDVKM. The CDR3 is 16 amino acids. Trimming cost V 5 bases and J 8 bases; bases outside gene matches: 13. CDR3 nucleotides: TGTGCCAGCAGTCAAACCGGGACTAGCTTAGTTGATGAGCAGTTCTTC. Translation: CASSQTGTSLVDEQFF.

The chain couples TRBV5-4 to TRBJ2-1, with no clear D. Germline values: CDR1 SGHNT, CDR2 YYREEE (reference sequence). The CDR3 has 15 residues. V lost 1 base to trimming and J lost 4 bases, with 12 bases between them. CDR3 loop: CASSLKQLGYNEQFF. The CDR3 nucleotides read TGTGCCAGCAGCTTGAAACAGTTAGGATACAATGAGCAGTTCTTC.

The rearrangement links TRBV10-3 to TRBJ2-5, with 12 bases identical to TRBD2. V gave up 8 bases and J gave up 1 base; unmatched junction bases: 8. Germline lookup yields CDR1 ENHRY and CDR2 SYGVKD. The CDR3 has 16 amino acids. Here the CDR3 reads CAISPSGGEAQETQYF. CDR3 DNA sequence: TGTGCCATCTCGCCTAGCGGGGGGGAAGCCCAAGAGACCCAGTACTTC.

The rearrangement links TRBV7-2 to TRBJ1-6; a weak D match, TRBD1 (6 bases). Trimming took off 5 bases at V and 10 bases at J, with 15 bases between the two ends. CDR1 and CDR2 (germline): SGHTA, FQGNSA. This CDR3 has 14 amino acids. The CDR3 is CASSTPGHGSPLHF. In DNA form, the CDR3 reads TGTGCCAGCAGCACGCCGGGACACGGATCACCCCTCCACTTT.

This chain joins TRBV4-1 and TRBJ2-3, with a tentative D call TRBD2 (6 bases). This CDR3 spans 16 amino acids. In germline, CDR1 is MGHRA, CDR2 YSYEKL. V was cut by 1 base and J by 0 bases, with 11 bases left in between. CDR3 nucleotides: TGCGCCAGCAGCCAAGGGCTAGCGAGGAGCACAGATACGCAGTATTTT. The encoded protein is CASSQGLARSTDTQYF.

V usage is TRBV7-9 and J usage is TRBJ2-7; 11 positions match TRBD2. V shed 1 base, J shed 7 bases, and the junction held 12 bases outside the gene matches. Germline V gives CDR1 SEHNR, CDR2 FQNEAQ (reference sequence). This CDR3 contains 17 residues. The CDR3 loop is CASSLGARTSGFEEQYF. As DNA, the CDR3 is TGTGCCAGCAGCTTAGGGGCTCGGACTAGCGGGTTTGAGGAGCAGTACTTC.

The chain combines TRBV5-4 with TRBJ1-1, with D possibly being TRBD1 (5 bases). The V gene's germline CDR1 is SGHNT and CDR2 YYREEE (reference sequence). V gave up 2 bases and J gave up 1 base, with 18 bases separating them. The CDR3 runs 17 residues. The CDR3 is CASSLPRPPGTNTEAFF. The CDR3 bases are TGTGCCAGCAGCTTACCTCGTCCACCAGGGACGAACACTGAAGCTTTCTTT. Using reference TRBV5-4 and TRBJ1-1 for the parts outside the CDR3, the full variable domain is ETGVTQSPTHLIKTRGQQVTLRCSSQSGHNTVSWYQQALGQGPQFIFQYYREEENGRGNFPPRFSGLQFPNYSSELNVNALELDDSALYLCASSLPRPPGTNTEAFFGQGTRLTVV.

This chain links TRBV4-2 with TRBJ2-1; 15 nucleotides agree with TRBD2. V gave up 4 bases and J gave up 8 bases; unmatched junction bases: 18. Germline lookup yields CDR1 LGHNA and CDR2 YNFKEQ. This CDR3 is built from 20 residues. CDR3 residues: CASSPRAGLAGGSPTDEQFF. The CDR3 DNA reads TGTGCCAGCAGCCCCCGGGCGGGACTAGCGGGGGGTAGCCCAACGGATGAGCAGTTCTTC.

This chain joins TRBV2 and TRBJ2-1; tentative D call: TRBD2 (7 bases). In germline, CDR1 is SNHLY, CDR2 FYNNEI. The length of the CDR3 is 16 residues. Trimming took 2 bases from V and 2 from J, leaving 13 bases between them. Here the CDR3 DNA reads TGTGCCAGCAGTGAATATGGCGGGGGCGCCTACAATGAGCAGTTCTTC. Protein sequence: CASSEYGGGAYNEQFF.

CDR3 sequence (DNA): TGCAGCGTCGTCTCGGGACAGAACTATGGCTACACCTTC. This sequence encodes CSVVSGQNYGYTF. V gene TRBV29-1 combines with J gene TRBJ1-2; the match to TRBD1 covers 7 bases. Germline V CDR1 and CDR2: SQVTM, ANQGSEA. V gave up 6 bases and J gave up 2 bases; unmatched junction bases: 6. This CDR3 has 13 amino acids.

The rearrangement uses TRBV15 and TRBJ2-3; 9 bases match TRBD2. J lost 3 bases, V lost 3 bases, and 4 bases had no gene match. CDR3 length: 15 amino acids. Germline CDR1 reads LNHNV; CDR2 reads YYDKDF (reference sequence). This CDR3 reads CATSRAGGLTDTQYF. Here the CDR3 DNA reads TGTGCCACCAGCAGGGCGGGAGGGCTTACAGATACGCAGTATTTT.